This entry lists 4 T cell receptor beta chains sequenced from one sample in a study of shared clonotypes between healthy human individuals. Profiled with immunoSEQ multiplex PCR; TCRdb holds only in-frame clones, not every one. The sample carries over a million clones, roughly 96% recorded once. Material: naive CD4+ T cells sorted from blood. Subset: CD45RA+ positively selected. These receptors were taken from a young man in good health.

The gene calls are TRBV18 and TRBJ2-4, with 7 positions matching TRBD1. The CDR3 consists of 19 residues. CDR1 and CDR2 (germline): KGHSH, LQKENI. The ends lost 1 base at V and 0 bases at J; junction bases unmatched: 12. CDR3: CASSPLGPTGALAKNIQYF. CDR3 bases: TGTGCCAGCTCACCACTAGGCCCTACAGGGGCCTTAGCCAAAAACATTCAGTACTTC.

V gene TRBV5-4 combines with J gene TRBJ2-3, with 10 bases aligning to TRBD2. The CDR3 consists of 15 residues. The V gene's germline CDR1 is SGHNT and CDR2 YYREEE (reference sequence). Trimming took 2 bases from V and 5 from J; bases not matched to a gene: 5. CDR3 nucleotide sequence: TGTGCCAGCAGCTTCTCTAGCGGGAGTAGAGATACGCAGTATTTT. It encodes CASSFSSGSRDTQYF.

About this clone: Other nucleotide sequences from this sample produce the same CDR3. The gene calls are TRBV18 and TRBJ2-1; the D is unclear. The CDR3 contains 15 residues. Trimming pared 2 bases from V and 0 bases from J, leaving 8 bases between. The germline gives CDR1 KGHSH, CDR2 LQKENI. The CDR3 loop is CASSPATSSYNEQFF. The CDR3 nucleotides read TGTGCCAGCTCACCAGCGACGAGCTCCTACAATGAGCAGTTCTTC.

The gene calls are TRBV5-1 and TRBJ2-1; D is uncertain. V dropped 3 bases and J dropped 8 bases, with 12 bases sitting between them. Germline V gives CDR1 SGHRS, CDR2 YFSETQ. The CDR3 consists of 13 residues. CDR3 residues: CASSSSPSDEQFF. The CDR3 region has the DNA TGCGCCAGCAGCTCCTCGCCTAGTGATGAGCAGTTCTTC.